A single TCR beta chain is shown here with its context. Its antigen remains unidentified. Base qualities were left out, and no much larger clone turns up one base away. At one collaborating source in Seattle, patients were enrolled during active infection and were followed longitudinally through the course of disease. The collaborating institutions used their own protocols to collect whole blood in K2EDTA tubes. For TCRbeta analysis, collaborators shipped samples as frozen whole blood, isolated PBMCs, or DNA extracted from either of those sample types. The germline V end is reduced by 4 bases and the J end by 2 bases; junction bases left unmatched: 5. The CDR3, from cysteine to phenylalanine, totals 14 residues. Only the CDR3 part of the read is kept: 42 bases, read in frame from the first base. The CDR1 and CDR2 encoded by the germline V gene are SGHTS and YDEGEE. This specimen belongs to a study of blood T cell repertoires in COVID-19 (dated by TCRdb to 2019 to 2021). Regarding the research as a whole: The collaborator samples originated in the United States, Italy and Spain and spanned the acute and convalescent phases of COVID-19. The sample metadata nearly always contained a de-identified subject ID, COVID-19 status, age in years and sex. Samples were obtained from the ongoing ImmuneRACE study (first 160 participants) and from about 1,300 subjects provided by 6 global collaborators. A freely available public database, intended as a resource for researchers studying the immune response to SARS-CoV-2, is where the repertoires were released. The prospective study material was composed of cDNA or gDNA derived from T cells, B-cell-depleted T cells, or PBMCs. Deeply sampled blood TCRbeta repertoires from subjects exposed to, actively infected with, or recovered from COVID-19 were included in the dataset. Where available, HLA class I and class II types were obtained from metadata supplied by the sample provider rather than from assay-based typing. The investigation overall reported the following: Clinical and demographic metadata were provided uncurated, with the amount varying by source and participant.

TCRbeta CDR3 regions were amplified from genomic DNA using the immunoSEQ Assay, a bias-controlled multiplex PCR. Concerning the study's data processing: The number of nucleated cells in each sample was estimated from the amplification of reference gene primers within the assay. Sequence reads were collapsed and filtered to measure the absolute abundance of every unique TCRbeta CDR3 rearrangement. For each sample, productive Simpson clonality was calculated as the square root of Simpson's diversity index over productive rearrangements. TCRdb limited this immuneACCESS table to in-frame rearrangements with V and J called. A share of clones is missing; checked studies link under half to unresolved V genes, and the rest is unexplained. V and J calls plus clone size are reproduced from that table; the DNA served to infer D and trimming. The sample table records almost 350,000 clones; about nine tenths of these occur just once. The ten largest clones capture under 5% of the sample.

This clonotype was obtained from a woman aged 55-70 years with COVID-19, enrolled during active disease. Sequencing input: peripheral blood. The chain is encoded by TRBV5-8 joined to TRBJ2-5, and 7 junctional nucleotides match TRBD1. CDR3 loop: CASSKQGLQETQYF. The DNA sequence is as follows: TGTGCCAGCAGCAAACAGGGGCTTCAAGAGACCCAGTACTTC.